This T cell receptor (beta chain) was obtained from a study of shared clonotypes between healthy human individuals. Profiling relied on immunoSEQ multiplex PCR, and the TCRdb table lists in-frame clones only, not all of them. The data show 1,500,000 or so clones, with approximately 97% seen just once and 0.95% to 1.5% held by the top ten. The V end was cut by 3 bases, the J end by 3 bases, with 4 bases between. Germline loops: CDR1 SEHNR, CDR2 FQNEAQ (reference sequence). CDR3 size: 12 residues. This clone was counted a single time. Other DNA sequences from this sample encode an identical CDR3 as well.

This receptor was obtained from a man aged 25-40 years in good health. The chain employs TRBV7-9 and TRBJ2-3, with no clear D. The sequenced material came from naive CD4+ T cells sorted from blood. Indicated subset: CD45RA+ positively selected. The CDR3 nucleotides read TGTGCCAGCAGCTTGGGAACAGATACGCAGTATTTT. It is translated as CASSLGTDTQYF.